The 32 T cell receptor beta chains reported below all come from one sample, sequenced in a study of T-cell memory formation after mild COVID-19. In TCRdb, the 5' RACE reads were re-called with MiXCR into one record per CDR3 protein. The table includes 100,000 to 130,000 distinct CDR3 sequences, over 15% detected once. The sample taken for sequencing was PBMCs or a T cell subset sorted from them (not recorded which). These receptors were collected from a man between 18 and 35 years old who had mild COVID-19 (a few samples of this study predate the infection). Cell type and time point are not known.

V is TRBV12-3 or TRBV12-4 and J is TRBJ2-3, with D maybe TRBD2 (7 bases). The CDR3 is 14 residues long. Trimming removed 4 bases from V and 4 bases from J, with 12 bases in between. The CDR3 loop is CASSWEGGADTQYF. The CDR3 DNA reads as TGTGCCAGCAGTTGGGAGGGGGGGGCAGATACGCAGTATTTT.

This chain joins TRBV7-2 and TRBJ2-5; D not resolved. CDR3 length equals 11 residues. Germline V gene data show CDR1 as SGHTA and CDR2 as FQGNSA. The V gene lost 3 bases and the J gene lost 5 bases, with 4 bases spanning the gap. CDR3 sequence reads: CASSFVETQYF. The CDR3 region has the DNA TGTGCCAGCAGCTTCGTGGAGACCCAGTACTTC.

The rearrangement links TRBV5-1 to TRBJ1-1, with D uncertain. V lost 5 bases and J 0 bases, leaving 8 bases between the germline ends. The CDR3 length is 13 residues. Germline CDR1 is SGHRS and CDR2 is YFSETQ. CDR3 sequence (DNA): TGCGCCAGCAGGGAAGCGATGAACACTGAAGCTTTCTTT. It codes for CASREAMNTEAFF. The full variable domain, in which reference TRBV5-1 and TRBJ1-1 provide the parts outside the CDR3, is KAGVTQTPRYLIKTRGQQVTLSCSPISGHRSVSWYQQTPGQGLQFLFEYFSETQRNKGNFPGRFSGRQFSNSRSEMNVSTLELGDSALYLCASREAMNTEAFFGQGTRLTVV.

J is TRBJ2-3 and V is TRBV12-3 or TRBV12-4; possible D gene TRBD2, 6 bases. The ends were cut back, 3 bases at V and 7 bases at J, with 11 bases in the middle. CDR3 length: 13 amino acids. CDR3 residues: CASSFGGRYTQYF. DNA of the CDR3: TGTGCCAGCAGTTTCGGGGGTAGATATACGCAGTATTTT.

The CDR3 is CASSLVLSPVGSNYGYTF. The CDR3 DNA sequence: TGTGCCAGCAGCTTAGTTTTATCCCCAGTGGGGTCAAACTATGGCTACACCTTC. The rearrangement uses TRBV7-2 and TRBJ1-2, with unresolved D. This CDR3 contains 18 residues. Germline CDR1 and CDR2: SGHTA and FQGNSA. V lost 1 base to trimming and J lost 2 bases, with 20 bases between them.

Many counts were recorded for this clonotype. The CDR3 region is CASSWDGNTGELFF. The CDR3 coding sequence is TGCGCCAGCAGCTGGGACGGCAACACCGGGGAGCTGTTTTTT. The gene calls are TRBV5-1 and TRBJ2-2; D could derive from TRBD1 or TRBD2 (5 bases each). Germline lookup yields CDR1 SGHRS and CDR2 YFSETQ. CDR3 length: 14 residues. The V and J ends lost 3 bases and 2 bases respectively, with 8 bases between them.

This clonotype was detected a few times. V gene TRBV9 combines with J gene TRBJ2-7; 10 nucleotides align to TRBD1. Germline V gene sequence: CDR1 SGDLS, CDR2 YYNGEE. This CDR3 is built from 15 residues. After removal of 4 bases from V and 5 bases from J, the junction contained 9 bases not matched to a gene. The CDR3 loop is CASSPQTGGVHEQYF. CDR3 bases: TGTGCCAGCAGCCCTCAGACAGGGGGCGTCCACGAGCAGTACTTC.

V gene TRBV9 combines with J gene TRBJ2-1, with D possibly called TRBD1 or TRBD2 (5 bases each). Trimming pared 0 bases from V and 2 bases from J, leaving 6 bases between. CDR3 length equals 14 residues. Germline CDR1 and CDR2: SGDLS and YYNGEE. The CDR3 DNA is TGTGCCAGCAGCGTAGGGGGGACCTACAATGAGCAGTTCTTC. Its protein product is CASSVGGTYNEQFF.

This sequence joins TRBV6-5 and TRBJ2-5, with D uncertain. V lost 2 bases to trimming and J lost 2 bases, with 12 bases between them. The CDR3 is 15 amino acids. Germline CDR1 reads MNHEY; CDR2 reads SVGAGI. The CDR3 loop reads CASSYRAPVQETQYF. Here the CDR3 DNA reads TGTGCCAGCAGTTACAGGGCACCGGTTCAAGAGACCCAGTACTTC.

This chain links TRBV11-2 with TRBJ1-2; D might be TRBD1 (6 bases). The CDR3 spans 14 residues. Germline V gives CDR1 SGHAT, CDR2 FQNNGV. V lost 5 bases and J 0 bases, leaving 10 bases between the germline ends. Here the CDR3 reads CASSPGQPNYGYTF. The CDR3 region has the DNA TGTGCCAGCAGCCCCGGACAGCCTAACTATGGCTACACCTTC.

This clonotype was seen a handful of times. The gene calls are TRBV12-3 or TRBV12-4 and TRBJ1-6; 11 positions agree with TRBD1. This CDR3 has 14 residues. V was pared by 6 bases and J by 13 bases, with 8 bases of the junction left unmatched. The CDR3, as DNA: TGTGCCAGCAGCGTCGGGACAGGGGGGTTTCCCCTCCACTTT. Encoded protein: CASSVGTGGFPLHF.

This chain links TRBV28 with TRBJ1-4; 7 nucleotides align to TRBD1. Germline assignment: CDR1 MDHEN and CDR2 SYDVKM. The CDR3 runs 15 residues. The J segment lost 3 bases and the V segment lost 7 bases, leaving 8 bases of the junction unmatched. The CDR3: CASTLTGTANEKLFF. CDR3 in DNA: TGTGCCAGCACCCTAACCGGGACAGCTAATGAAAAACTGTTTTTT. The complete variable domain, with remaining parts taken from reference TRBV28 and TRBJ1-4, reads DVKVTQSSRYLVKRTGEKVFLECVQDMDHENMFWYRQDPGLGLRLIYFSYDVKMKEKGDIPEGYSVSREKKERFSLILESASTNQTSMYLCASTLTGTANEKLFFGSGTQLSVL.

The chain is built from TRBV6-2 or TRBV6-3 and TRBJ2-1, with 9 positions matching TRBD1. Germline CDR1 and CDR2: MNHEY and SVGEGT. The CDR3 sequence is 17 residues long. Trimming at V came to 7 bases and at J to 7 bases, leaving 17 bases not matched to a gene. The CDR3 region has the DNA TGTGCCAGCAATTCATCACCGGGACAGGGTGGAAGGAATGAGCAGTTCTTC. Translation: CASNSSPGQGGRNEQFF.

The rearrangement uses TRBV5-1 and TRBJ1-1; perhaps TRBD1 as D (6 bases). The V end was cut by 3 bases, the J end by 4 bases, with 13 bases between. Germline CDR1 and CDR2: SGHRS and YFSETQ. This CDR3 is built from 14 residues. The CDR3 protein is CASSSIGGLTEAFF. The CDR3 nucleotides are TGCGCCAGCAGCTCTATCGGGGGGCTCACTGAAGCTTTCTTT.

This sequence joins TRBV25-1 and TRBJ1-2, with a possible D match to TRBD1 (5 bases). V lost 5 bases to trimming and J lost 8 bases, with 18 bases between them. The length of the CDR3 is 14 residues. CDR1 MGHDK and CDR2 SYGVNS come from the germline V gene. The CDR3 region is CASSQRGTPRGYTF. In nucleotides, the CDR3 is TGTGCCAGCAGTCAAAGGGGTACGCCTAGGGGCTACACCTTC.

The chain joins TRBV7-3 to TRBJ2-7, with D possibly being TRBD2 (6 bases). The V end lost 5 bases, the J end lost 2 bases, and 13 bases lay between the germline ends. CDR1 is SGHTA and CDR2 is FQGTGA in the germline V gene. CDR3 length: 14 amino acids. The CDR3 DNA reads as TGTGCCAGCAGCCGCGGGGAACCCCCCTACGAGCAGTACTTC. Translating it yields CASSRGEPPYEQYF.

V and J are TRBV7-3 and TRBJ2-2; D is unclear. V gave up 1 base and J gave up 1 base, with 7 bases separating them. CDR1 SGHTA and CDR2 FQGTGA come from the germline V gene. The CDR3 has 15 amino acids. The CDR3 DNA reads TGTGCCAGCAGCTTAATGACGGGGAACACCGGGGAGCTGTTTTTT. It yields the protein CASSLMTGNTGELFF.

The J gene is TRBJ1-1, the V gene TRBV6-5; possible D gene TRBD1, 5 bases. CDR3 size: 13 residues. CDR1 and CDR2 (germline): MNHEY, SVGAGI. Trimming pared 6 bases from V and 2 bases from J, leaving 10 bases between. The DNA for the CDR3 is TGTGCCAGCAGCTCCGGACACAACACTGAAGCTTTCTTT. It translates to CASSSGHNTEAFF.

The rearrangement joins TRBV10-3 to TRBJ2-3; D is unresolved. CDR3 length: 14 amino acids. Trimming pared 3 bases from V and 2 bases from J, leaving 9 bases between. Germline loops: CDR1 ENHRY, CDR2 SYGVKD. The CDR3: CAISDSSSTDTQYF. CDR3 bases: TGTGCCATCAGTGATTCCTCATCCACAGATACGCAGTATTTT.

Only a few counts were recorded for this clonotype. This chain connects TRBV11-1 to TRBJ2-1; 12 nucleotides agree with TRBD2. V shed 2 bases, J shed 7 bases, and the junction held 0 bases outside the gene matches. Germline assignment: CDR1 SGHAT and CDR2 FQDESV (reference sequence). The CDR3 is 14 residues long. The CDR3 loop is CASSLLAGGNEQFF. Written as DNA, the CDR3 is TGTGCCAGCAGCTTACTAGCGGGGGGGAATGAGCAGTTCTTC.

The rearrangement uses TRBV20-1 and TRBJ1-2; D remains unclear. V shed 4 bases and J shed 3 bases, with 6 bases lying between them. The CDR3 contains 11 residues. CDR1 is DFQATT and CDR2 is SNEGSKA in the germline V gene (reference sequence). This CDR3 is CSAKSDYGYTF. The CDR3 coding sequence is TGCAGTGCTAAATCAGACTATGGCTACACCTTC.

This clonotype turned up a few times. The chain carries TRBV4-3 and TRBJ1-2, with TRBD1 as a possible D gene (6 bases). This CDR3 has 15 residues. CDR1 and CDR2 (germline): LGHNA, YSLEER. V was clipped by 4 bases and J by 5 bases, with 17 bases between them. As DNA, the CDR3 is TGCGCCAGCAGCCTAGGGGGGGGCCTGCCATATGGCTACACCTTC. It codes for CASSLGGGLPYGYTF.

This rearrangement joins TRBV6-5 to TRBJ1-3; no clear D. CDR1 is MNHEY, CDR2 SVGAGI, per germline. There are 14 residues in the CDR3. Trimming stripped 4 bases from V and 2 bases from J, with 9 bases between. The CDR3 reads CASSFSNTGNTIYF. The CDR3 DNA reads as TGTGCCAGCAGTTTCTCCAACACTGGAAACACCATATATTTT.

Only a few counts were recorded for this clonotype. CDR3 in DNA: TGCGCCAGCTCTCGGACTAGCCCCCCAGATACGCAGTATTTT. This sequence encodes CASSRTSPPDTQYF. The gene calls are TRBV5-1 and TRBJ2-3; TRBD2 matches at 8 bases. The CDR3 totals 14 residues. V was clipped by 7 bases and J by 4 bases; unmatched bases: 8. The germline gives CDR1 SGHRS, CDR2 YFSETQ.

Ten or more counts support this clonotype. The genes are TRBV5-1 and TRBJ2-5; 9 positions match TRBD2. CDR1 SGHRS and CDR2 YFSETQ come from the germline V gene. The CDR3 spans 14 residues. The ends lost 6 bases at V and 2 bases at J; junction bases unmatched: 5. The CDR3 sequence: CASTRLADQETQYF. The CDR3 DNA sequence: TGCGCCAGCACCAGACTAGCGGATCAAGAGACCCAGTACTTC.

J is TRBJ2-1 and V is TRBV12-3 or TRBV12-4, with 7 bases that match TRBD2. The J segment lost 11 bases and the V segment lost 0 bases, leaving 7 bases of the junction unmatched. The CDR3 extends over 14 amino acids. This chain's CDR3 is CASSLAAGEPKQFF. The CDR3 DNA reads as TGTGCCAGCAGTTTAGCCGCGGGGGAGCCCAAGCAGTTCTTC.

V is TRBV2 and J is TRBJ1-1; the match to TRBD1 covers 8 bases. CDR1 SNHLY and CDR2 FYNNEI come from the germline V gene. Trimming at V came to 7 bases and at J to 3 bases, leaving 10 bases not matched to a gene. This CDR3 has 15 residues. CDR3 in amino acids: CASKVAGGYDTEAFF. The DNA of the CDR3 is TGTGCCAGCAAAGTGGCAGGGGGCTACGACACTGAAGCTTTCTTT.

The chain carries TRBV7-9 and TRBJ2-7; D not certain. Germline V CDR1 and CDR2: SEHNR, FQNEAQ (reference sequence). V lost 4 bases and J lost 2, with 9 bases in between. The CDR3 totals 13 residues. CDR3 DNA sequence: TGTGCCAGCAGCTCCGACCAAACCTACGAGCAGTACGTC. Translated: CASSSDQTYEQYV.

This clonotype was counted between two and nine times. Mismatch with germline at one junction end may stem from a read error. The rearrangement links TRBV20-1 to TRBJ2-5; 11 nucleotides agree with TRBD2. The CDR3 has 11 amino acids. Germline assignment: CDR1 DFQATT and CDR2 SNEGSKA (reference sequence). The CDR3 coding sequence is TGCAGTGCCCCCCGACTAGCGGGGACTGTATTC. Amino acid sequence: CSAPRLAGTVF.

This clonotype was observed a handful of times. The CDR3 nucleotides are TGTGCCAGTAGGTCCCGACAGGGCCTAAATCAGCCCCAGCATTTT. It is translated as CASRSRQGLNQPQHF. The chain is built from TRBV19 and TRBJ1-5; 7 bases match TRBD1. V shed 6 bases, J shed 4 bases, and the junction held 9 bases outside the gene matches. The CDR3 runs 15 residues. In germline, CDR1 is LNHDA, CDR2 SQIVND (reference sequence).

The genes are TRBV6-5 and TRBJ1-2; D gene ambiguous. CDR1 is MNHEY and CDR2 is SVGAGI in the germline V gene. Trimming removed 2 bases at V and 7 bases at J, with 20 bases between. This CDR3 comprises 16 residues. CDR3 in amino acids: CASSYTALRTVSGYTF. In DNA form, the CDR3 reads TGTGCCAGCAGTTACACCGCACTGAGGACCGTTTCTGGCTACACCTTC.

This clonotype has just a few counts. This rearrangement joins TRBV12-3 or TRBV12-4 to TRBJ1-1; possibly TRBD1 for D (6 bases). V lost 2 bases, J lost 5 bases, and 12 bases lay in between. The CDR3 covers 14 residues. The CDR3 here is CASSLLRGWTEAFF. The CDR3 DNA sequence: TGTGCCAGCAGTTTATTGAGGGGGTGGACTGAAGCTTTCTTT.